The rows below give T cell receptor beta chains drawn from one sample of a study of T-cell reconstitution after alpha-beta-depleted transplantation in children. Using its own MiXCR run on the PCR reads, TCRdb lists one record per CDR3 protein. The table has just under 150,000 distinct CDR3 sequences, 8.5% to 10% seen once. The input for sequencing was PBMCs, mostly from graft donor cells, taken 180 days after TCRalphabeta/CD19-depleted stem cell transplant. Receptors originate from a female patient aged 2 to 10 who had a stem cell transplant for congenital amegakaryocytic thrombocytopenia, so the T cells may come from the graft donor. The CDR3 runs from the conserved cysteine through the conserved F or W. Fields, in order: CDR3 protein, CDR3 DNA, J gene, clone size, D gene, V gene. A D gene is named only where the DNA matches it firmly. Clone size, where shown, is once, few, many, or a class for clones that have expanded.

CDR3 protein: CASRPERGRFGANVLTF
CDR3 DNA: TGTGCCAGCAGGCCGGAAAGGGGGAGATTTGGGGCCAACGTCCTGACTTTC
J gene: TRBJ2-6
clone size: few
D gene: NA
V gene: TRBV28

CDR3 protein: CASSLAPKNEQFF
CDR3 DNA: TGTGCCAGCAGCTTAGCTCCTAAAAATGAGCAGTTCTTC
J gene: TRBJ2-1
clone size: few
D gene: NA
V gene: TRBV7-2

CDR3 protein: CAITTPGSDTQYF
CDR3 DNA: TGTGCCATCACCACACCGGGGTCAGATACGCAGTATTTT
J gene: TRBJ2-3
clone size: many
D gene: NA
V gene: TRBV10-3

CDR3 protein: CASSPGQGTSGANGLTF
CDR3 DNA: TGTGCCAGCAGTCCTGGACAGGGCACCTCTGGGGCCAACGGCCTGACTTTC
J gene: TRBJ2-6
clone size: few
D gene: TRBD1
V gene: TRBV5-6

CDR3 protein: CASSVREGHRFF
CDR3 DNA: TGCGCCAGCAGTGTGCGGGAGGGCCATCGGTTCTTC
J gene: TRBJ2-1
clone size: many
D gene: TRBD2
V gene: TRBV10-1

CDR3 protein: CATSDSQYNEQFF
CDR3 DNA: TGTGCCACCAGTGATTCCCAATACAATGAGCAGTTCTTC
J gene: TRBJ2-1
clone size: many
D gene: NA
V gene: TRBV24-1

CDR3 protein: CASSFLSGPNEQFF
CDR3 DNA: TGTGCCAGCAGTTTTTTGTCGGGGCCCAATGAGCAGTTCTTC
J gene: TRBJ2-1
clone size: many
D gene: NA
V gene: TRBV12-3/TRBV12-4

CDR3 protein: CASTSPAGGVANGYTF
CDR3 DNA: TGTGCCAGCACCTCCCCCGCAGGGGGCGTCGCGAATGGCTACACCTTC
J gene: TRBJ1-2
clone size: many
D gene: TRBD1
V gene: TRBV28

CDR3 protein: CASSLGAGASSGNTIYF
CDR3 DNA: TGCGCCAGCAGCTTGGGGGCAGGGGCCAGCTCTGGAAACACCATATATTTT
J gene: TRBJ1-3
clone size: many
D gene: NA
V gene: TRBV5-1

CDR3 protein: CASRDRLGTETQYF
CDR3 DNA: TGTGCCAGCAGGGACAGACTCGGTACGGAGACCCAGTACTTC
J gene: TRBJ2-5
clone size: many
D gene: NA
V gene: TRBV12-3/TRBV12-4

CDR3 protein: CSVEGFLGGPSSYNEQFF
CDR3 DNA: TGCAGCGTTGAAGGTTTCCTGGGGGGACCCAGCTCCTACAATGAGCAGTTCTTC
J gene: TRBJ2-1
clone size: many
D gene: NA
V gene: TRBV29-1

CDR3 protein: CSAPQGNGNTIYF
CDR3 DNA: TGCAGTGCCCCACAGGGGAATGGAAACACCATATATTTT
J gene: TRBJ1-3
clone size: NA
D gene: TRBD1
V gene: TRBV20-1

CDR3 protein: CASSPPGRTYGYTF
CDR3 DNA: TGTGCCAGCAGTCCCCCGGGACGCACCTATGGCTACACCTTC
J gene: TRBJ1-2
clone size: NA
D gene: NA
V gene: TRBV28

CDR3 protein: CSAPSMGQETQYF
CDR3 DNA: TGCAGTGCCCCTTCCATGGGCCAAGAGACCCAGTACTTC
J gene: TRBJ2-5
clone size: many
D gene: NA
V gene: TRBV20-1

CDR3 protein: CAWSGGENTEAFF
CDR3 DNA: TGTGCCTGGAGTGGGGGGGAGAACACTGAAGCTTTCTTT
J gene: TRBJ1-1
clone size: NA
D gene: NA
V gene: TRBV30

CDR3 protein: CASSLSGPSSYEQYF
CDR3 DNA: TGTGCCAGCAGCCTCAGTGGCCCAAGCTCCTACGAGCAGTACTTC
J gene: TRBJ2-7
clone size: medium-sized
D gene: NA
V gene: TRBV7-2

CDR3 protein: CASSPVSGEETQYF
CDR3 DNA: TGCGCCAGCAGCCCAGTTTCGGGAGAAGAGACCCAGTACTTC
J gene: TRBJ2-5
clone size: many
D gene: NA
V gene: TRBV5-1

CDR3 protein: CASSGGDGGGYTGELFF
CDR3 DNA: TGCGCCAGCAGTGGGGGTGATGGCGGGGGGTACACCGGGGAGCTGTTTTTT
J gene: TRBJ2-2
clone size: NA
D gene: TRBD2
V gene: TRBV10-2

CDR3 protein: CSVESGLGNEQYF
CDR3 DNA: TGCAGCGTTGAGTCAGGCTTAGGAAACGAGCAGTACTTC
J gene: TRBJ2-7
clone size: few
D gene: NA
V gene: TRBV29-1

CDR3 protein: CASSLGPLSGSYNHEQFF
CDR3 DNA: TGCGCCAGCAGCTTGGGACCCCTTAGCGGGAGCTACAACCATGAGCAGTTCTTC
J gene: TRBJ2-1
clone size: few
D gene: TRBD2
V gene: TRBV5-1

CDR3 protein: CASSSDRIYTF
CDR3 DNA: TGCGCCAGCAGCTCTGACAGAATCTACACCTTC
J gene: TRBJ1-2
clone size: NA
D gene: NA
V gene: TRBV5-1

CDR3 protein: CASSPVVTQNEQFF
CDR3 DNA: TGTGCCAGCTCACCGGTTGTTACACAGAATGAGCAGTTCTTC
J gene: TRBJ2-1
clone size: many
D gene: NA
V gene: TRBV18

CDR3 protein: CSAIQATYEQYF
CDR3 DNA: TGCAGTGCTATACAAGCAACCTACGAGCAGTACTTC
J gene: TRBJ2-7
clone size: NA
D gene: NA
V gene: TRBV20-1

CDR3 protein: CASSLGRLNTEAFF
CDR3 DNA: TGCGCCAGCAGCTTGGGGCGGTTGAACACTGAAGCTTTCTTT
J gene: TRBJ1-1
clone size: many
D gene: NA
V gene: TRBV5-1

CDR3 protein: CSARQRQEDIQYF
CDR3 DNA: TGCAGTGCTAGACAGCGGCAGGAGGACATTCAGTACTTC
J gene: TRBJ2-4
clone size: few
D gene: NA
V gene: TRBV20-1

CDR3 protein: CASSYPGPTDTQYF
CDR3 DNA: TGTGCCAGCAGTTACCCCGGGCCCACAGATACGCAGTATTTT
J gene: TRBJ2-3
clone size: many
D gene: NA
V gene: TRBV27

CDR3 protein: CASTEAGAGELFF
CDR3 DNA: TGTGCCAGCACAGAAGCAGGGGCCGGGGAGCTGTTTTTT
J gene: TRBJ2-2
clone size: few
D gene: NA
V gene: TRBV28

CDR3 protein: CASSLSVATNEKLFF
CDR3 DNA: TGTGCCAGCAGTTTATCAGTTGCAACTAATGAAAAACTGTTTTTT
J gene: TRBJ1-4
clone size: many
D gene: NA
V gene: TRBV27

CDR3 protein: CASSQDKGTGVTEAFF
CDR3 DNA: TGTGCCAGCAGCCAAGATAAGGGGACAGGGGTCACTGAAGCTTTCTTT
J gene: TRBJ1-1
clone size: many
D gene: TRBD1
V gene: TRBV4-2

CDR3 protein: CASRISTGKETQYF
CDR3 DNA: TGTGCCAGCAGAATATCGACAGGGAAAGAGACCCAGTACTTC
J gene: TRBJ2-5
clone size: many
D gene: TRBD1
V gene: TRBV12-3/TRBV12-4

CDR3 protein: CASSFPTEAFF
CDR3 DNA: TGTGCCAGCAGTTTCCCCACTGAAGCTTTCTTT
J gene: TRBJ1-1
clone size: many
D gene: NA
V gene: TRBV12-3/TRBV12-4

CDR3 protein: CASSFGQLQETQYF
CDR3 DNA: TGTGCCAGCAGCTTCGGGCAGTTACAAGAGACCCAGTACTTC
J gene: TRBJ2-5
clone size: few
D gene: NA
V gene: TRBV11-2

CDR3 protein: CASSLYTAAGHYMYF
CDR3 DNA: TGTGCCAGCTCCCTTTATACCGCGGCGGGACACTATATGTACTTC
J gene: TRBJ2-5
clone size: many
D gene: NA
V gene: TRBV12-3/TRBV12-4

CDR3 protein: CSVATSGPTGELFF
CDR3 DNA: TGCAGCGTTGCGACTAGCGGACCCACCGGGGAGCTGTTTTTT
J gene: TRBJ2-2
clone size: many
D gene: TRBD2
V gene: TRBV29-1

CDR3 protein: CASSRGQETQYF
CDR3 DNA: TGTGCCAGCTCACGGGGACAAGAGACCCAGTACTTC
J gene: TRBJ2-5
clone size: many
D gene: NA
V gene: TRBV18

CDR3 protein: CSAPGQLASDTQYF
CDR3 DNA: TGCAGTGCTCCGGGACAGCTAGCCTCGGATACGCAGTATTTT
J gene: TRBJ2-3
clone size: NA
D gene: TRBD1
V gene: TRBV20-1

CDR3 protein: CSVSSGSGDEQFF
CDR3 DNA: TGCAGCGTTTCTAGCGGGAGTGGCGATGAGCAGTTCTTC
J gene: TRBJ2-1
clone size: many
D gene: TRBD2
V gene: TRBV29-1

CDR3 protein: CSATLGGADTQYF
CDR3 DNA: TGCAGTGCTACCCTTGGCGGGGCAGATACGCAGTATTTT
J gene: TRBJ2-3
clone size: many
D gene: NA
V gene: TRBV20-1

CDR3 protein: CASSFQEYTEAFF
CDR3 DNA: TGTGCCAGCAGCTTCCAAGAATACACTGAAGCTTTCTTT
J gene: TRBJ1-1
clone size: few
D gene: NA
V gene: TRBV7-2

CDR3 protein: CASSVKRGFYNEQFF
CDR3 DNA: TGTGCCAGCAGCGTCAAGCGGGGGTTTTACAATGAGCAGTTCTTC
J gene: TRBJ2-1
clone size: NA
D gene: TRBD2
V gene: TRBV12-3/TRBV12-4

CDR3 protein: CSVERVSGGDWETQYF
CDR3 DNA: TGCAGCGTTGAAAGGGTTAGCGGGGGGGACTGGGAGACCCAGTACTTC
J gene: TRBJ2-5
clone size: NA
D gene: TRBD2
V gene: TRBV29-1

CDR3 protein: CAWSAGTGSYEQYF
CDR3 DNA: TGTGCCTGGAGTGCAGGGACTGGCTCCTACGAGCAGTACTTC
J gene: TRBJ2-7
clone size: many
D gene: NA
V gene: TRBV30

CDR3 protein: CASSPSTRSGEQFF
CDR3 DNA: TGTGCCAGCAGCCCATCGACTAGAAGCGGTGAGCAGTTCTTC
J gene: TRBJ2-1
clone size: many
D gene: NA
V gene: TRBV7-3

CDR3 protein: CSSSFSGGYTDTQYF
CDR3 DNA: TGTTCCAGCAGCTTTTCGGGCGGTTACACAGATACGCAGTATTTT
J gene: TRBJ2-3
clone size: NA
D gene: NA
V gene: TRBV7-9

CDR3 protein: CASSLLVHEQYF
CDR3 DNA: TGTGCCAGCAGTTTACTGGTCCACGAGCAGTACTTC
J gene: TRBJ2-7
clone size: NA
D gene: NA
V gene: TRBV12-3/TRBV12-4

CDR3 protein: CASSPSWVEMVQTNYGYTF
CDR3 DNA: TGTGCCAGCAGTCCCTCCTGGGTCGAGATGGTCCAGACTAACTATGGCTACACCTTC
J gene: TRBJ1-2
clone size: NA
D gene: NA
V gene: TRBV12-3/TRBV12-4

CDR3 protein: CASSSGHSLTDTQYF
CDR3 DNA: TGCGCCAGCAGTTCGGGACATTCTCTCACAGATACGCAGTATTTT
J gene: TRBJ2-3
clone size: many
D gene: NA
V gene: TRBV4-1

CDR3 protein: CASSLRTSGNTGELFF
CDR3 DNA: TGTGCCAGCAGCTTGAGGACTAGCGGGAACACCGGGGAGCTGTTTTTT
J gene: TRBJ2-2
clone size: few
D gene: TRBD2
V gene: TRBV5-6

CDR3 protein: CSAREGLSISGFQETQYF
CDR3 DNA: TGCAGTGCTAGAGAGGGCCTAAGTATATCAGGCTTCCAAGAGACCCAGTACTTC
J gene: TRBJ2-5
clone size: many
D gene: NA
V gene: TRBV20-1

CDR3 protein: CASSQDRVGSPLHF
CDR3 DNA: TGTGCCAGCAGCCAAGACAGGGTTGGTTCACCCCTCCACTTT
J gene: TRBJ1-6
clone size: many
D gene: TRBD1
V gene: TRBV28

CDR3 protein: CASSLSPLHF
CDR3 DNA: TGTGCCAGCAGTTTATCACCCCTCCACTTT
J gene: TRBJ1-6
clone size: few
D gene: NA
V gene: TRBV28

CDR3 protein: CASTTGVQTQYF
CDR3 DNA: TGTGCCAGCACCACGGGGGTCCAGACCCAGTACTTC
J gene: TRBJ2-5
clone size: many
D gene: NA
V gene: TRBV6-2/TRBV6-3

CDR3 protein: CSAGGRGVQPQHF
CDR3 DNA: TGCAGTGCTGGAGGCAGGGGGGTTCAGCCCCAGCATTTT
J gene: TRBJ1-5
clone size: many
D gene: TRBD1
V gene: TRBV20-1

CDR3 protein: CATSDSGAGHHEQYF
CDR3 DNA: TGTGCCACCAGTGATTCAGGGGCAGGGCACCACGAGCAGTACTTC
J gene: TRBJ2-7
clone size: many
D gene: NA
V gene: TRBV24-1

CDR3 protein: CAISPRDRSYGYTF
CDR3 DNA: TGTGCCATCAGTCCACGGGACAGATCGTATGGCTACACCTTC
J gene: TRBJ1-2
clone size: NA
D gene: TRBD1
V gene: TRBV10-3

CDR3 protein: CASSLDGGAGYTF
CDR3 DNA: TGTGCCAGCAGCTTAGACGGGGGGGCTGGCTACACCTTC
J gene: TRBJ1-2
clone size: many
D gene: NA
V gene: TRBV7-9

CDR3 protein: CASSPLAGNQETQYF
CDR3 DNA: TGTGCCAGCAGCCCACTAGCGGGAAACCAAGAGACCCAGTACTTC
J gene: TRBJ2-5
clone size: many
D gene: TRBD2
V gene: TRBV7-6

CDR3 protein: CASSLVGGPEAFF
CDR3 DNA: TGTGCCAGCAGCTTAGTGGGCGGCCCCGAAGCTTTCTTT
J gene: TRBJ1-1
clone size: many
D gene: NA
V gene: TRBV7-2

CDR3 protein: CSVGGAEKEKLFF
CDR3 DNA: TGCAGCGTTGGAGGGGCAGAGAAGGAAAAACTGTTTTTT
J gene: TRBJ1-4
clone size: NA
D gene: NA
V gene: TRBV29-1

CDR3 protein: CSATAWRDRGTDTQYF
CDR3 DNA: TGCAGTGCTACCGCCTGGCGGGACAGGGGAACAGATACGCAGTATTTT
J gene: TRBJ2-3
clone size: many
D gene: TRBD1
V gene: TRBV20-1